This T cell receptor beta chain appears in the sequencing data of a study of T cells in tuberculosis. Study summary: Sequenced TCRs come from CD1B-GMM tetramer-binding T cells.

The CDR3 covers 13 residues. The ends were cut back, 3 bases at V and 5 bases at J, with 8 bases in the middle. Germline lookup yields CDR1 MGHRA and CDR2 YSYEKL. Assay used: immunoSEQ multiplex PCR; TCRdb lists only in-frame clones, some missing. The profile shows some 30,000 clones, 70% to 90% of them singletons. Described time point: new active TB diagnosis, blood taken before or within 7 days of starting treatment. HIV-seronegative South African adults aged 18 years or older had newly diagnosed active tuberculosis. General study findings and limits: Smaller alpha distances in active tuberculosis partly reflected shorter CDR3-alpha lengths.

A note on this clone: The antigen is unknown.

The source material was PBMCs, sampled at tuberculosis diagnosis. This receptor was identified in an adult with tuberculosis. This chain links TRBV4-1 with TRBJ2-4; possible D gene TRBD1, 6 bases. The CDR3 loop reads CASSHRTENIQYF. The CDR3 region has the DNA TGCGCCAGCAGCCACCGGACAGAAAACATTCAGTACTTC.